What follows are 10 T cell receptor beta chains derived from one specimen sequenced in a study of T cells in Graves' hyperthyroidism and ophthalmopathy. It was RNA transcripts that yielded the amplified TCR beta CDR3 regions. The HTBI primer set was used in a first-round RT-PCR of the TCR CDR3. TCRdb processed the multiplex PCR reads anew with MiXCR; each CDR3 protein has one entry. The sample holds about 270,000 distinct CDR3 sequences; less than 30% are singletons and the top ten take approximately 25%. Input material: blood. All receptors derive from a man aged 35-49 years with Graves' hyperthyroidism that later progressed to Graves' ophthalmopathy.

This clonotype was counted ten times or more. CDR3 protein: CASSYGDRSAVEQYF. The DNA for the CDR3 is TGTGCCAGCAGTTACGGGGACAGGTCGGCGGTCGAGCAGTACTTC. The chain has TRBV12-3 or TRBV12-4 and TRBJ2-7, with 8 bases matching TRBD1. The J segment lost 6 bases and the V segment lost 4 bases, leaving 11 bases of the junction unmatched. The CDR3 sequence is 15 residues long.

This clonotype was seen a handful of times. The rearrangement links TRBV28 to TRBJ1-5; 7 bases are shared with TRBD1. V lost 8 bases to trimming and J lost 7 bases; unmatched junction nucleotides: 14. The CDR3 contains 15 residues. Germline V gene sequence: CDR1 MDHEN, CDR2 SYDVKM. The CDR3 coding sequence is TGTGCCAGCGTCGGGGCAGGGGGGCAGGGGCAGCCCCAGCATTTT. Translation: CASVGAGGQGQPQHF.

This clonotype was counted many times. This chain connects TRBV28 to TRBJ2-7; no firm D call. The CDR3 length is 11 residues. Germline V CDR1 and CDR2: MDHEN, SYDVKM. V was clipped by 8 bases and J by 6 bases, with 11 bases between them. CDR3 protein: CASGQSVEQYF. The CDR3 region has the DNA TGTGCCAGCGGTCAGTCGGTCGAGCAGTACTTC.

This clonotype occurred many times. The V call is TRBV12-3 or TRBV12-4, the J call TRBJ2-7; tentative D call: TRBD1 (6 bases). Trimming stripped 5 bases from V and 4 bases from J, with 9 bases between. The length of the CDR3 is 12 residues. CDR3 bases: TGTGCCAGCAGTCAACAGGGTTACGAGCAGTACTTC. It translates to CASSQQGYEQYF.

The rearrangement uses TRBV25-1 and TRBJ2-5, with 10 bases aligning to TRBD2. Trimming took 4 bases from V and 2 from J; bases not matched to a gene: 4. This CDR3 spans 15 amino acids. Germline V lookup: CDR1 MGHDK, CDR2 SYGVNS. The CDR3 nucleotides are TGTGCCAGCAGTGCTTGGACTAGCGGACAAGAGACCCAGTACTTC. Protein sequence: CASSAWTSGQETQYF. The full variable domain, with the rest looked up from reference TRBV25-1 and TRBJ2-5, is EADIYQTPRYLVIGTGKKITLECSQTMGHDKMYWYQQDPGMELHLIHYSYGVNSTEKGDLSSESTVSRIRTEHFPLTLESARPSHTSQYLCASSAWTSGQETQYFGPGTRLLVL.

This clonotype occurred many times. The chain links TRBV10-1 to TRBJ2-1, with D unclear. CDR3 length: 14 amino acids. Trimming shortened V by 4 bases and J by 8 bases, and 15 bases separated the two germline ends. CDR1 and CDR2 from the germline V gene are WNHNN and SYGVQD (reference sequence). The CDR3 DNA reads TGCGCCAGCAGTGCGGATAGAGCGAGCCATGAGCAGTTCTTC. This encodes CASSADRASHEQFF.

J is TRBJ2-7 and V is TRBV20-1; tentatively, D is TRBD1 or TRBD2 (6 bases each). V was clipped by 1 base and J by 3 bases, with 16 bases between them. The length of the CDR3 is 15 residues. CDR1 is DFQATT and CDR2 is SNEGSKA in the germline V gene (reference sequence). Written as DNA, the CDR3 is TGCAGTGCTAGAGCGGTACAGGGAGGAGGCTACGAGCAGTACTTC. Its translation is CSARAVQGGGYEQYF.

This clonotype was recorded many times. The rearrangement links TRBV6-1 to TRBJ2-7; TRBD1 matches 9 bases. V gave up 4 bases and J gave up 4 bases; unmatched junction bases: 8. Germline V lookup: CDR1 MNHNS, CDR2 SASEGT. CDR3 size: 15 residues. CDR3 region: CASSAGGQGMYEQYF. The CDR3 coding sequence is TGTGCCAGCAGTGCGGGTGGACAGGGGATGTACGAGCAGTACTTC.

Ten or more counts support this clonotype. V is TRBV7-9 and J is TRBJ2-7, with a weak D call TRBD1 (7 bases). There are 16 residues in the CDR3. V was shortened by 2 bases and J by 4 bases, with 18 bases between the two germline ends. Germline CDR1 and CDR2: SEHNR and FQNEAQ (reference sequence). CDR3 DNA sequence: TGTGCCAGCAGCTTATATCGCGCAGGGGGGATATACGAGCAGTACTTC. It specifies CASSLYRAGGIYEQYF. Full variable domain (outside the CDR3, taken from reference TRBV7-9 and TRBJ2-7): DTGVSQNPRHKITKRGQNVTFRCDPISEHNRLYWYRQTLGQGPEFLTYFQNEAQLEKSRLLSDRFSAERPKGSFSTLEIQRTEQGDSAMYLCASSLYRAGGIYEQYFGPGTRLTVT.

This clonotype was seen many times. The chain combines TRBV6-1 with TRBJ1-1; D remains ambiguous. Germline CDR1 MNHNS, CDR2 SASEGT. V was cut by 0 bases and J by 0 bases, with 5 bases left in between. This CDR3 is 14 amino acids long. CDR3 in amino acids: CASSEATVNTEAFF. The CDR3 DNA is TGTGCCAGCAGTGAAGCGACTGTGAACACTGAAGCTTTCTTT.